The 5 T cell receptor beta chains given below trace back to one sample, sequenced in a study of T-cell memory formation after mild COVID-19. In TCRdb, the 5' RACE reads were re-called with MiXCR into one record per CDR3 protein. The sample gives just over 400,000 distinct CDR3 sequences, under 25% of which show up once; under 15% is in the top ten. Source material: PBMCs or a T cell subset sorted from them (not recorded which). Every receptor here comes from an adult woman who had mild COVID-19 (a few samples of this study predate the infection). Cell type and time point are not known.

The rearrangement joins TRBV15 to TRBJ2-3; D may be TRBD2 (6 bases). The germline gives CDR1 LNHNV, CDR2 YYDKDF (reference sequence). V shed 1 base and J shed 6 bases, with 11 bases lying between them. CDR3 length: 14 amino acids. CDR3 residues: CATSRVVGGDTQYF. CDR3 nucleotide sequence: TGTGCCACCAGCAGAGTCGTCGGAGGGGATACGCAGTATTTT.

The CDR3 spells CASSPRTNSYNEQFF. For the CDR3, the DNA is TGTGCCAGCAGCCCCCGGACTAACTCCTACAATGAGCAGTTCTTC. The chain joins TRBV7-2 to TRBJ2-1; the D gene is possibly TRBD2 (6 bases). The CDR3 contains 15 residues. The germline CDR1 and CDR2 sequences are SGHTA and FQGNSA. V dropped 5 bases and J dropped 0 bases, with 11 bases sitting between them.

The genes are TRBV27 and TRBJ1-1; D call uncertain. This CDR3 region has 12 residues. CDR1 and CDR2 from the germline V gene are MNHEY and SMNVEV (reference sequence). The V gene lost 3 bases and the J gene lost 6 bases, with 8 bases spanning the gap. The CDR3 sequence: CASSFYGAEAFF. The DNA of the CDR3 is TGTGCCAGCAGTTTTTACGGGGCTGAAGCTTTCTTT.

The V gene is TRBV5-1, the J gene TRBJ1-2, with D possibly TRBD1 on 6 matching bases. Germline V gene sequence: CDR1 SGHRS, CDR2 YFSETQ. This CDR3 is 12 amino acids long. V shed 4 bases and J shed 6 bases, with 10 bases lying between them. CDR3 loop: CASSQDRNGYTF. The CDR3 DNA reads TGCGCCAGCAGCCAGGACAGAAATGGCTACACCTTC. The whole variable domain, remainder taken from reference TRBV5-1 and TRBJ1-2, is KAGVTQTPRYLIKTRGQQVTLSCSPISGHRSVSWYQQTPGQGLQFLFEYFSETQRNKGNFPGRFSGRQFSNSRSEMNVSTLELGDSALYLCASSQDRNGYTFGSGTRLTVV.

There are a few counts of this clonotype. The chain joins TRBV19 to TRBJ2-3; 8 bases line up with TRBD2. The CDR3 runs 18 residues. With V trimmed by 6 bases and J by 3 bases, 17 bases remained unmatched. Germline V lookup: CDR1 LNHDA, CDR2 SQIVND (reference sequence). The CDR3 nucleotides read TGTGCCAGTAGCCCCCAAGCGGGGGCCCCACCGATAACAGATACGCAGTATTTT. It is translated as CASSPQAGAPPITDTQYF.